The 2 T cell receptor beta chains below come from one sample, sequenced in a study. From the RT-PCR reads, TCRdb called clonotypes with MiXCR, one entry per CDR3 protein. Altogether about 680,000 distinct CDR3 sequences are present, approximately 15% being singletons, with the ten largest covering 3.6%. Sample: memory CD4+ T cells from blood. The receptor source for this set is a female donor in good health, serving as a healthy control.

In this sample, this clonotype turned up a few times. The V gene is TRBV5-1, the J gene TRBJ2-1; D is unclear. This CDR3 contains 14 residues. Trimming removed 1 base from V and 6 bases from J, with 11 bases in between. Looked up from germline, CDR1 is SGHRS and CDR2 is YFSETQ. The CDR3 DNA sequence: TGCGCCAGCAGCTTGCGGTTAGTTCCCAATGAGCAGTTCTTC. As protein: CASSLRLVPNEQFF. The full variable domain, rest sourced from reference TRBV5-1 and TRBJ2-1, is KAGVTQTPRYLIKTRGQQVTLSCSPISGHRSVSWYQQTPGQGLQFLFEYFSETQRNKGNFPGRFSGRQFSNSRSEMNVSTLELGDSALYLCASSLRLVPNEQFFGPGTRLTVL.

The chain's CDR3 is CASSIPGGARQYF. The CDR3 region has the DNA TGTGCCAGCAGCATTCCCGGGGGGGCACGGCAGTACTTC. This rearrangement joins TRBV14 to TRBJ2-7, with 8 bases fitting TRBD2. This CDR3 is built from 13 residues. The germline gives CDR1 SGHDN, CDR2 FVKESK. After removal of 5 bases from V and 9 bases from J, the junction contained 9 bases not matched to a gene.